The 8 T cell receptor beta chains below all came from one sample that was sequenced in a study of blood T cell repertoires in COVID-19. Produced via immunoSEQ multiplex PCR; TCRdb's table is partial and in-frame only. The repertoire holds some 85,000 clones, with more than 60% as singletons. Material: peripheral blood. The receptors stem from an elderly woman with active or convalescent COVID-19.

This clone was found a few times. This chain links TRBV14 with TRBJ1-2; no definite D call. Per the germline V gene, CDR1 is SGHDN and CDR2 is FVKESK. This CDR3 spans 15 amino acids. V was pared by 0 bases and J by 4 bases, with 12 bases between. The CDR3 spells CASSQDRSGSYGYTF. CDR3 nucleotide sequence: TGTGCCAGCAGCCAAGATAGATCGGGATCCTATGGCTACACCTTC.

The gene calls are TRBV7-8 and TRBJ2-2; 7 bases line up with TRBD2. After removal of 5 bases from V and 6 bases from J, the junction contained 3 bases not matched to a gene. CDR1 is SGHVS and CDR2 is FQNEAQ in the germline V gene. The CDR3 extends over 13 amino acids. CDR3 sequence: CASSLGGSGELFF. The CDR3 DNA reads TGTGCCAGCAGCCTGGGGGGGTCCGGGGAGCTGTTTTTT. Full variable domain (missing parts from reference TRBV7-8 and TRBJ2-2): GAGVSQSPRYKVAKRGQDVALRCDPISGHVSLFWYQQALGQGPEFLTYFQNEAQLDKSGLPSDRFFAERPEGSVSTLKIQRTQQEDSAVYLCASSLGGSGELFFGEGSRLTVL.

This clone showed up just once. The chain carries TRBV10-1 and TRBJ1-1; the D is unclear. Deletions cut 3 bases from V and 4 bases from J, with 12 bases between. This CDR3 spans 14 amino acids. Per germline, CDR1 WNHNN and CDR2 SYGVQD (reference sequence). CDR3 in DNA: TGCGCCAGCAGTGAATTCGGGGAGACCACTGAAGCTTTCTTT. It specifies CASSEFGETTEAFF.

The J gene is TRBJ2-1, the V gene TRBV6-1; D might be TRBD2 (5 bases). In germline, CDR1 is MNHNS, CDR2 SASEGT. The CDR3 runs to 15 residues. With 3 bases removed from V and 6 bases from J, the gap between germline ends came to 15 bases. The CDR3 bases are TGTGCCAGCAGTGATAGCGTAATCCGGGGCAATGAGCAGTTCTTC. Translating it yields CASSDSVIRGNEQFF.

The chain has TRBV2 and TRBJ1-2; a weak D match, TRBD1 (6 bases). CDR3 length: 12 residues. Trimming cost V 8 bases and J 4 bases, with 11 bases left between them. Per the germline V gene, CDR1 is SNHLY and CDR2 is FYNNEI. CDR3 in DNA: TGTGCCAGCGGGGGACATGGCTATGGCTACACCTTC. Protein sequence: CASGGHGYGYTF.

The chain uses TRBV19 and TRBJ1-6; TRBD1 aligns across 7 bases. With V trimmed by 8 bases and J by 8 bases, 6 bases remained unmatched. Germline lookup yields CDR1 LNHDA and CDR2 SQIVND (reference sequence). The CDR3 runs to 13 residues. This chain's CDR3 is CASGDSLDSPLHF. The CDR3 DNA follows: TGTGCCAGTGGGGACAGCCTAGATTCACCCCTCCACTTT.

The rearrangement joins TRBV4-1 to TRBJ1-6, with no clear D. The CDR3 totals 15 residues. V dropped 7 bases and J dropped 0 bases, with 10 bases sitting between them. The germline V gene encodes CDR1 MGHRA and CDR2 YSYEKL. CDR3 residues: CASTRDRSYNSPLHF. The CDR3 coding sequence is TGCGCCAGCACCCGGGATCGCTCCTATAATTCACCCCTCCACTTT.

CDR3 DNA: TGTGCCAGTAGTATAGTCGGGGACCAAGAGACCCAGTACTTC. It specifies CASSIVGDQETQYF. The V and J genes are TRBV19 and TRBJ2-5; TRBD2 is a possible D gene (5 bases). From germline, CDR1 is LNHDA and CDR2 SQIVND (reference sequence). V shed 1 base and J shed 0 bases, with 6 bases lying between them. The CDR3 sequence is 14 residues long. The full variable domain, its missing parts supplied by reference TRBV19 and TRBJ2-5, is DGGITQSPKYLFRKEGQNVTLSCEQNLNHDAMYWYRQDPGQGLRLIYYSQIVNDFQKGDIAEGYSVSREKKESFPLTVTSAQKNPTAFYLCASSIVGDQETQYFGPGTRLLVL.